These 13 T cell receptor beta chains were all obtained from the same sample, sequenced in a study of beta chain features in type 1 diabetes. Their antigens remain unidentified. Study findings and constraints: There was a moderate but significant shortening of TCRB CDR3s in all four CD4+ subsets of Type 1 diabetes patients.

Expressed TCRB transcripts were sequenced after all isolated RNA was converted to cDNA. Profiled with immunoSEQ multiplex PCR; TCRdb holds only in-frame clones, not every one. The sample contains over 150,000 clones, around 8.3% of which appear only once. Sequencing used central memory CD4+ T cells from blood. The receptors stem from a woman aged 18-29 years with type 1 diabetes.

This clone showed up just a few times. The V gene is TRBV23-1, the J gene TRBJ2-7, with TRBD1 identical over 8 bases. TRBV23-1 is identified as an open reading frame with a role that is uncertain. Trimming cost V 8 bases and J 4 bases; bases outside gene matches: 19. CDR3 length equals 17 residues. Written as DNA, the CDR3 is TGCGCCAGCGTATCGCCCCGGAGGGCAGGGGGCTTGTACGAGCAGTACTTC. The encoded protein is CASVSPRRAGGLYEQYF.

This clone was found a few times. V gene TRBV7-8 combines with J gene TRBJ2-7; the D gene is possibly TRBD2 (6 bases). Germline-derived CDR1 and CDR2 are SGHVS and FQNEAQ. The germline V and J ends were trimmed by 5 bases and 0 bases, with 20 bases remaining between them. The CDR3 length is 17 residues. DNA of the CDR3: TGTGCCAGCAGCCCCATATCGGGCGGGGACCTCTCCTACGAGCAGTACTTC. Amino acid sequence: CASSPISGGDLSYEQYF.

This clone was detected a few times. V is TRBV7-2 and J is TRBJ2-1; 15 nucleotides match TRBD2. The CDR3 is 16 residues long. V lost 1 base and J lost 7; bases outside the gene matches: 2. From germline, CDR1 is SGHTA and CDR2 FQGNSA. The CDR3: CASSLVGTSGRNEQFF. CDR3 in DNA: TGTGCCAGCAGCTTAGTGGGGACTAGCGGGAGGAATGAGCAGTTCTTC.

This clone showed up just a few times. J is TRBJ2-1 and V is TRBV25-1; 11 nucleotides align to TRBD1. The J segment lost 7 bases and the V segment lost 5 bases, leaving 4 bases of the junction unmatched. This CDR3 region has 14 residues. Germline V gene data show CDR1 as MGHDK and CDR2 as SYGVNS. CDR3 coding DNA: TGTGCCAGCAGTATAGGACAGGGGGCTAATGAGCAGTTCTTC. Encoded protein: CASSIGQGANEQFF.

Comments on this clone: The identical CDR3 is also encoded by other nucleotide sequences in the sample. The CDR3 bases are TGTGCCAGCAGCTTGGGCGGGAGGGGGGGCAATGAGCAGTTCTTC. Its protein is CASSLGGRGGNEQFF. The chain joins TRBV5-4 to TRBJ2-1; 9 bases map to TRBD2. The CDR3 has 15 amino acids. CDR1 and CDR2 (germline): SGHNT, YYREEE (reference sequence). The junction had 4 bases not matched to a gene; V was cut back by 0 bases and J by 6 bases. Complete variable domain (other parts from reference TRBV5-4 and TRBJ2-1): ETGVTQSPTHLIKTRGQQVTLRCSSQSGHNTVSWYQQALGQGPQFIFQYYREEENGRGNFPPRFSGLQFPNYSSELNVNALELDDSALYLCASSLGGRGGNEQFFGPGTRLTVL.

This clone was counted at least ten times. The rearrangement uses TRBV4-3 and TRBJ1-4; no definite D call. Trimming left V 3 bases short and J 5 bases short, with 10 bases between. This CDR3 contains 14 residues. Germline lookup yields CDR1 LGHNA and CDR2 YSLEER. Here the CDR3 reads CASSQGRGNEKLFF. CDR3 in DNA: TGCGCCAGCAGCCAGGGTAGAGGGAATGAAAAACTGTTTTTT.

This clone was recorded a few times. The gene calls are TRBV28 and TRBJ2-1; 14 bases align to TRBD2. CDR1 and CDR2 from the germline V gene are MDHEN and SYDVKM. The CDR3 is made up of 19 amino acids. The junction had 14 bases not matched to a gene; V was cut back by 4 bases and J by 6 bases. For the CDR3, the DNA is TGTGCCAGCAGTTCCTATATGGGGACTAGCGGGAGCCTGCGCAATGAGCAGTTCTTC. Amino acid sequence: CASSSYMGTSGSLRNEQFF.

In its sample, this clone was seen a few times. The gene calls are TRBV28 and TRBJ2-7, with D perhaps TRBD1 (7 bases). Deletions cut 5 bases from V and 4 bases from J, with 15 bases between. The CDR3 covers 14 residues. Germline V gives CDR1 MDHEN, CDR2 SYDVKM. CDR3 in DNA: TGTGCCAGCAGTCAAGGGGGCGGAGGGTACGAGCAGTACTTC. Translating gives CASSQGGGGYEQYF.

The J gene is TRBJ2-6, the V gene TRBV19, with 11 bases that match TRBD2. The length of the CDR3 is 18 residues. J was trimmed by 0 bases and V by 4 bases; bases with no gene match: 5. The germline V gene has CDR1 LNHDA and CDR2 SQIVND (reference sequence). The DNA for the CDR3 is TGTGCCAGTAGTAGCCGACTAGCGGGATTCTCTGGGGCCAACGTCCTGACTTTC. It translates to CASSSRLAGFSGANVLTF.

There are many counts of this clone. V and J are TRBV6-6 and TRBJ1-4; 8 bases match TRBD1. V lost 2 bases and J lost 10; bases outside the gene matches: 6. This CDR3 is 14 amino acids long. Germline CDR1 MNHNY, CDR2 SVGAGI (reference sequence). CDR3 DNA sequence: TGTGCCAGCAGTTACATCGGACAGGGAGGAAAACTGTTTTTT. Translated: CASSYIGQGGKLFF.

This chain joins TRBV9 and TRBJ2-1, with 8 bases identical to TRBD2. The CDR3 loop spans 18 amino acids. From germline, CDR1 is SGDLS and CDR2 YYNGEE. The V gene end was trimmed by 0 bases and the J gene end by 3 bases; junction bases not matched to a gene: 11. The CDR3 sequence is CASSVATPNGRVYNEQFF. The CDR3 nucleotides read TGTGCCAGCAGCGTAGCCACACCAAACGGGAGGGTCTACAATGAGCAGTTCTTC.

The chain joins TRBV5-1 to TRBJ1-5; D perhaps matches TRBD1 (6 bases). V was pared by 0 bases and J by 4 bases, with 11 bases between. The CDR3 is 15 amino acids. CDR1 and CDR2 (germline): SGHRS, YFSETQ. The CDR3 bases are TGCGCCAGCAGCTTGGGGACAGCTTTTAATCAGCCCCAGCATTTT. It encodes CASSLGTAFNQPQHF.

The table lists this clone with a few counts. The V call is TRBV7-8, the J call TRBJ2-7, with 10 bases matching TRBD1. With 5 bases clipped from V and 0 bases from J, the junction kept 7 bases outside the gene matches. Germline CDR1 reads SGHVS; CDR2 reads FQNEAQ. This CDR3 contains 16 residues. Here the CDR3 DNA reads TGTGCCAGCAGCCGACCGGGACAGGGGCTCTCCTACGAGCAGTACTTC. It codes for CASSRPGQGLSYEQYF.